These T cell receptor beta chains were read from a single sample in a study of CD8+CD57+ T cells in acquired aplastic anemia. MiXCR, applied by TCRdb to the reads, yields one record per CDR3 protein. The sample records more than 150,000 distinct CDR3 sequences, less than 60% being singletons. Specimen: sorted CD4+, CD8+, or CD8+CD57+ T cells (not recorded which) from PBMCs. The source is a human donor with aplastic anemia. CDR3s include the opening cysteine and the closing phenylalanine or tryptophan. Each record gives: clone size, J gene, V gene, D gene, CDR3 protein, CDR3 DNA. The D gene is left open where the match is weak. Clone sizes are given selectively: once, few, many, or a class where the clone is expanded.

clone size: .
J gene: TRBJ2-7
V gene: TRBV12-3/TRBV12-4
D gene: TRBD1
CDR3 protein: CASSFRRDRDYEQYF
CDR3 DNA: TGTGCCAGCAGCTTCCGACGGGACAGGGACTACGAGCAGTACTTC

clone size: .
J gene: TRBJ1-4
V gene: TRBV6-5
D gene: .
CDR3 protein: CASSYRHKGKLFF
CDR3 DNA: TGTGCCAGCAGTTATCGGCATAAGGGAAAACTGTTTTTT

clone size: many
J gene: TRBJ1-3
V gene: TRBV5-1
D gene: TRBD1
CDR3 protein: CASSPQGSGNTIYF
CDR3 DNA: TGCGCCAGCAGCCCACAGGGGTCCGGAAACACCATATATTTT

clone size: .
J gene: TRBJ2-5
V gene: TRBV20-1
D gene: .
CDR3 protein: CSASGPVGFGETQYF
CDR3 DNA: TGCAGTGCTAGTGGCCCCGTCGGGTTCGGCGAGACCCAGTACTTC

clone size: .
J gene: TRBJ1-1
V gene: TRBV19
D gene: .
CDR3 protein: CASRISGATEAFF
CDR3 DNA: TGTGCCAGTAGGATCTCAGGGGCTACTGAAGCTTTCTTT

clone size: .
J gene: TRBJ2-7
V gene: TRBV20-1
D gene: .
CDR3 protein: CSAHPSDYEQYF
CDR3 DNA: TGCAGTGCGCACCCCAGCGACTACGAGCAGTACTTC

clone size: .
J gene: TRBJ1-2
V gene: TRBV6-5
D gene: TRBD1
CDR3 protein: CASSWGGQTNYGYTF
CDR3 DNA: TGTGCCAGCAGTTGGGGGGGACAGACTAACTATGGCTACACCTTC

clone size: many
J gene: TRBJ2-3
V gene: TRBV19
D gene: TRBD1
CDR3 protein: CASRQGRGSTDTQYF
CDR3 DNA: TGTGCCAGCCGACAGGGTAGAGGTAGCACAGATACGCAGTATTTT

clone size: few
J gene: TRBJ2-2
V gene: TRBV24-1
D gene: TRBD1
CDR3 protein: CATSDLDRDTGELFF
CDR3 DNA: TGTGCCACCAGTGACCTGGACAGGGACACCGGGGAGCTGTTTTTT

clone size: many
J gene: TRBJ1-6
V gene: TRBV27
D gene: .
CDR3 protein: CATHEQGSNSPLHF
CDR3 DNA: TGTGCCACCCACGAACAGGGTTCCAATTCACCCCTCCACTTT

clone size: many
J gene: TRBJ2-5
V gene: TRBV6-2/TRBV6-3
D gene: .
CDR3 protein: CASSYGQQETQYF
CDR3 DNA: TGTGCCAGCAGTTACGGTCAACAAGAGACCCAGTACTTC

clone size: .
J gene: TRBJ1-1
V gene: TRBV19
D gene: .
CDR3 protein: CASSITPTNTEAFF
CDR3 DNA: TGTGCCAGTAGTATTACACCTACCAACACTGAAGCTTTCTTT

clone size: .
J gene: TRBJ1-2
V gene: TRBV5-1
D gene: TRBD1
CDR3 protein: CASSSVGTGGEWNGYTF
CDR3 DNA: TGCGCCAGCAGCTCGGTTGGGACAGGGGGCGAGTGGAATGGCTACACCTTC

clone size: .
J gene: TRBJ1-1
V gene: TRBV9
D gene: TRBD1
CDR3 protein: CASSPRIDRGTPNTEAFF
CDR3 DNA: TGTGCCAGCAGCCCTAGGATCGACAGGGGCACTCCGAACACTGAAGCTTTCTTT

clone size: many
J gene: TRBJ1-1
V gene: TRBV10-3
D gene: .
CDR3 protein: CANSRAQNTEAFF
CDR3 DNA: TGTGCCAATAGTCGCGCGCAGAACACTGAAGCTTTCTTT

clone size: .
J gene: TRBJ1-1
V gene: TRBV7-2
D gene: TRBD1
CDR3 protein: CASSLAGTETEAFF
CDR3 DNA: TGTGCCAGCAGCTTAGCCGGGACAGAGACTGAAGCTTTTTTT

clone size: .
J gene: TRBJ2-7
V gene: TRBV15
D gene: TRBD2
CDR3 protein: CATSTGLAGAYEQYF
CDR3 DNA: TGTGCCACCAGCACCGGACTAGCGGGCGCATACGAGCAGTACTTC

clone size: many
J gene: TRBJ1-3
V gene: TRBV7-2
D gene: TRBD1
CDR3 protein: CASSLGRQGARNTIYF
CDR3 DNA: TGTGCCAGCAGCTTAGGTAGACAGGGGGCGCGAAACACCATATATTTT

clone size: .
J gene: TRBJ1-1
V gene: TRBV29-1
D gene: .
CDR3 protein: CSVLDSHTEAFF
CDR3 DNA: TGCAGCGTTCTGGACAGCCACACTGAAGCTTTCTTT

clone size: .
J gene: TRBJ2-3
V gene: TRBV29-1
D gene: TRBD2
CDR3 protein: CSVDLAGGRDTQYF
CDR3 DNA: TGCAGCGTCGATCTAGCGGGAGGACGAGATACGCAGTATTTT

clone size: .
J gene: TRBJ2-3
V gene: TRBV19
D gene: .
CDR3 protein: CASSEGADTQYF
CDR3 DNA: TGTGCCAGTAGTGAAGGGGCAGATACGCAGTATTTT

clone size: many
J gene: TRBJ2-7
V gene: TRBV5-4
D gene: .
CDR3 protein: CASTRWGAHEQYF
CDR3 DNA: TGTGCCAGCACCCGTTGGGGGGCCCACGAGCAGTACTTC

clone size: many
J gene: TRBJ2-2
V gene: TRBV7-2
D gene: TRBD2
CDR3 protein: CASSLTSGRAGELFF
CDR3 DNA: TGTGCCAGCAGCTTAACTAGCGGGAGGGCCGGGGAGCTGTTTTTT

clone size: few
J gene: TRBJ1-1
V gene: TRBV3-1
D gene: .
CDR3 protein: CASWRLRENTEAFF
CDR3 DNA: TGTGCCAGTTGGAGGTTAAGGGAGAACACTGAAGCTTTCTTT

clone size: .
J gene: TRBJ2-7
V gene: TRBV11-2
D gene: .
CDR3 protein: CASSLGWRDSHEQYF
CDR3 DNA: TGTGCCAGCAGCTTAGGGTGGCGGGACTCCCACGAGCAGTACTTC

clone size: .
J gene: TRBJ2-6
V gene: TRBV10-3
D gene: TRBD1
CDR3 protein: CAILPGQSSGANVLTF
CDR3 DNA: TGTGCCATCCTACCGGGACAGTCCTCTGGGGCCAACGTCCTGACTTTC

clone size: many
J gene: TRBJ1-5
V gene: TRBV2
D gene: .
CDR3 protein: CASSGGVLLRQPQHF
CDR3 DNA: TGTGCCAGCAGTGGGGGCGTGCTGCTGCGGCAGCCCCAGCATTTT

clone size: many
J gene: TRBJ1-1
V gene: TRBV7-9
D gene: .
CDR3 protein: CASSLGILNTEAFF
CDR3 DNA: TGTGCCAGCAGCTTAGGGATCTTAAACACTGAAGCTTTCTTT

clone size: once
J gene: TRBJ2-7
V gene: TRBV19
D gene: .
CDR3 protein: CASGNLDEQYF
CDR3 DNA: TGTGCCAGTGGGAACCTCGACGAGCAGTACTTC

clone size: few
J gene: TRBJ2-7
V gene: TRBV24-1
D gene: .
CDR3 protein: CATSDLSSGEQYF
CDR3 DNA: TGTGCCACCAGTGATTTGAGTAGCGGCGAGCAGTACTTC

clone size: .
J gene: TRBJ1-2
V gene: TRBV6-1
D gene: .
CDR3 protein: CASTNYGESYTF
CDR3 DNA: TGTGCCAGCACCAATTATGGGGAGAGCTACACCTTC

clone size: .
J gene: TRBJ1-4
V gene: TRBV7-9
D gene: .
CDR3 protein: CASSSTSRANEKLFF
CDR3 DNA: TGTGCCAGCAGCTCCACGTCCAGAGCTAATGAAAAACTGTTTTTT

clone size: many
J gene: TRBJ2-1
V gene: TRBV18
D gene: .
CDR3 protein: CASSPISGSLEQFF
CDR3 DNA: TGTGCCAGCTCACCTATTAGCGGCAGTCTTGAGCAGTTCTTC

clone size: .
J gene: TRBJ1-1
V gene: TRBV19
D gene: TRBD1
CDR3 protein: CASSDAGQTNTEAFF
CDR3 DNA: TGTGCCAGTAGTGATGCGGGACAGACGAACACTGAAGCTTTCTTT

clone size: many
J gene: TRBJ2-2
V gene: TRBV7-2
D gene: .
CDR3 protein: CASSAPRSSFTGELFF
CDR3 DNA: TGTGCCAGCAGCGCACCCCGCAGCAGCTTCACCGGGGAGCTGTTTTTT

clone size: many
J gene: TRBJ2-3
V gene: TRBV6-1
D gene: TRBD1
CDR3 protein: CASSVDRGRSPTQYF
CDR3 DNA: TGTGCCAGCAGTGTAGACAGGGGACGCTCACCTACGCAGTATTTT

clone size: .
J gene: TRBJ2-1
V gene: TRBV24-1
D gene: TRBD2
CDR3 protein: CATSGGGLVNEQFF
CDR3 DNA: TGTGCCACCAGTGGGGGGGGATTAGTCAATGAGCAGTTCTTC

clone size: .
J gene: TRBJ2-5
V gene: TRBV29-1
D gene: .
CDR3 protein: CSAGRGEETQYF
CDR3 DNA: TGCAGCGCCGGAAGGGGGGAAGAGACCCAGTACTTC

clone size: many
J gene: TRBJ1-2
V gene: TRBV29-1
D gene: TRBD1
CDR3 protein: CSARGRDDYGYTF
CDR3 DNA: TGCAGCGCCAGGGGGCGGGACGACTATGGCTACACCTTC

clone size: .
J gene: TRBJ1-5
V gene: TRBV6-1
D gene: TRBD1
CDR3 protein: CASRLQGHEWDQPQHF
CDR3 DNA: TGTGCCAGCAGGTTACAGGGGCATGAGTGGGATCAGCCCCAGCATTTT

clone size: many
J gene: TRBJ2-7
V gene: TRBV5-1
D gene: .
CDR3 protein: CASSLGAGVNEQYF
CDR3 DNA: TGCGCCAGCAGCTTGGGCGCAGGGGTAAACGAGCAGTACTTC

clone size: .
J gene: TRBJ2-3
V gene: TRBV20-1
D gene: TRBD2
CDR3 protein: CSARDWSSGSTDTQYF
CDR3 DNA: TGCAGTGCTAGAGATTGGTCTAGCGGAAGCACAGATACGCAGTATTTT